This TCR beta chain was observed in a study of human T cells and chemical hapten exposure (dated by TCRdb to the early 2020s). Turning to the overall study: For sensitization, 2% DPC in acetone was applied to an approximately 2 cm by approximately 2 cm area of upper inner arm skin. Throughout the roughly 23-week study period, patients were also given weekly therapeutic DPC doses on the scalp. Patch testing was performed on the upper back with Finn chambers containing 0.01% DPC, and the patch tests were scored after 6 days according to International Contact Dermatitis Research Group standards. The patient cohort, mostly female, included alopecia areata with under or over 50% scalp involvement, alopecia totalis and alopecia universalis. Libraries were pooled for sequencing, and per-sample TCR yields varied mainly because of small differences in library volumes within the pool. In alopecia patients, the study followed how the peripheral blood TCR repertoire changed in vivo over primary and secondary sensitization to diphenylcyclopropenone (DPC), a hapten. Patient blood was sampled pre-sensitization (week 0) and at 2, 6 and about 24 weeks after DPC sensitization. Blood for TCR sequencing was provided by twenty-nine alopecia patients at one to four time points (pre-sensitization, 2, 6 and 24 weeks). Points the paper makes about the study in general: Because all patients had alopecia, a presumed autoimmune disease, the immune response of the patients might differ from that of healthy individuals. Compared with pre-sensitization or healthy control sets, expanded TCRs formed significantly more large CDR3 similarity clusters, which is consistent with antigen-driven responses. DPC sensitization did not change how many TCRs were above 1 in 1000 frequency, and no evidence was found of alterations in global repertoire structure. Patch test score correlated positively with the number of PT1 expanded TCRs, reaching significance at thresholds 8, 16 and 32 but not at 4. After repeated subsampling, changes were observed in the strength of the expansion versus patch-test correlation and in the threshold at which the correlation became significant.

This clonotype came up many times. Its antigen remains unidentified. No base qualities exist here, and no much larger clone lies one base off it. Per the publication, the time point label means: patch test 3, about 24 weeks after DPC sensitization. The intended sense of this specimen's treatment or condition label: therapeutic diphenylcyclopropenone sensitization with weekly scalp DPC. Blood at each patch-test visit was drawn before the patch test was applied. Patients were eligible if aged 18 to 70, diagnosed with alopecia and judged suitable for DPC therapy, and pregnant patients were excluded. Total RNA was extracted from unfractionated whole blood that had been collected in Tempus Blood RNA tubes. The method behind the library was RACE. Sequenced on a NextSeq 500. During library preparation, unique molecular identifiers were attached to individual cDNA molecules so that TCRs could be counted in a quantitative, reproducible way. From each blood RNA sample, both TCR alpha and TCR beta chains were sequenced. Concerning the study's data processing: A median of about 87,000 TCRs per sample was observed, with a range of about 20,000 to 690,600. V, J and CDR3 annotation of the TCR reads was carried out using the Decombinator software suite. Every sample was subsampled to the same number of TCRs (28,000) for the PS versus PT1 abundance plots. Expanded TCRs were defined as absent before sensitization and observed at least eight times at the 2-week time point. TCRdb trimmed the raw reads at Q25, called clones with MiXCR and kept productive beta chains. CDR3 protein sequences are deduplicated, and each keeps its most common genes and DNA. TCRdb's processing, not the authors' own work, is the source of the V and J calls. For this sample there are tens of thousands of distinct CDR3 sequences; 10% to 14% appear just once. The top ten constitute around 3.8% of the sample.

The junction shows trimming of 3 bases on V and 6 bases on J, plus 11 bases between the germline ends. CDR1 SGHVS and CDR2 FQNEAQ were looked up in the germline V gene. The CDR3 covers 14 residues, taking in both the cysteine and the phenylalanine. The kept DNA is CDR3 alone, 42 bases in frame from the first base. The chain uses TRBV7-8 and TRBJ2-2; the D gene assignment is ambiguous. The clonotype comes from a woman aged 45-60 years with alopecia areata. Some clones in this sample may be carry-over from other donors' samples. Sequenced material: whole blood, taken in connection with sensitization to the hapten diphenylcyclopropenone (DPC). The CDR3 here reads CASSLRSAAGELFF. In nucleotide form, the sequence is TGTGCCAGCAGCTTGCGATCGGCCGCCGGGGAGCTGTTTTTT.